This TCR beta chain comes out of a study of blood T cells in healthy people across ages. Together with a sample-barcoded 5' primer, a J-beta primer mix was included in a second PCR lasting about 6 to 11 cycles. TCRdb itself ran the 5' RACE reads through MiXCR, one entry per CDR3 protein. The sample contains 1.8 million or so distinct CDR3 sequences, approximately 40% of which appear only once. CDR1 is DFQATT, CDR2 SNEGSKA, per germline (reference sequence). The CDR3 is made up of 12 amino acids. V lost 5 bases, J lost 5 bases, and 10 bases lay in between. This sequence originates from a human donor in good health. Sample: blood. J is TRBJ1-5 and V is TRBV20-1; unclear D gene. The CDR3 protein is CSAFSGDQPQHF. CDR3 sequence (DNA): TGCAGTGCTTTTTCGGGCGATCAGCCCCAGCATTTT.